This TCR beta chain emerged from a study of shared clonotypes between healthy human individuals. Study observations and caveats: The small donor group covered limited genetic and exposure diversity. Researchers sampled blood only, noting tissue repertoires likely differ. Sequencing depth was a factor that was expected to affect clonotype sharing among donors.

With respect to this clone: Its matching antigen is unknown.

Terminally differentiated effector memory CD45RA+ cells were excluded by CCR7 positive selection of CD45RO-negative cells. Repertoires were generated with immunoSEQ multiplex PCR, while TCRdb's copy carries only in-frame clones and drops some. The profile shows over 750,000 clones, 96% of them singletons. The V segment lost 4 bases and the J segment 4 bases; nucleotides outside the gene matches: 4. Per germline, CDR1 SEHNR and CDR2 FQNEAQ (reference sequence). CDR3 length: 13 residues. The J gene is TRBJ2-7, the V gene TRBV7-9; 7 bases are shared with TRBD1. The specimen sequenced was naive CD8+ T cells sorted from blood. The TCR comes from a man under 40 in good health. For the CDR3, the DNA is TGTGCCAGCAGCTCCCCGGGACAGTACGAGCAGTACTTC. It codes for CASSSPGQYEQYF.